This TCR beta chain was obtained from a study of cytomegalovirus exposure and HLA in healthy donors. Germline trimming cut 6 bases from V and 1 base from J; bases unmatched to any gene: 10. Germline lookup yields CDR1 MDHEN and CDR2 SYDVKM. This CDR3 is 16 amino acids long. At sampling all donors were nominally healthy, likely with unrecorded immune exposures. Researchers ran the PCR with 60 Vbeta and 13 Jbeta primers. Measured with immunoSEQ multiplex PCR; TCRdb has only the in-frame clones, and not every one. Of some 270,000 clones listed, about four fifths are singletons. What was sequenced was PBMCs. The chain links TRBV28 to TRBJ2-3; 7 nucleotides align to TRBD2. This receptor was identified in a girl between 2 and 10 years old in good health and CMV-seronegative. CDR3 protein: CASRGRGSSRTDTQYF. CDR3 sequence (DNA): TGTGCCAGCAGGGGTCGCGGGAGTTCTCGCACAGATACGCAGTATTTT.